A selection of T cell receptor beta chains follows, all from one sample in a study of T cells in localized non-small cell lung cancer. This table comes from immunoSEQ multiplex PCR, and its TCRdb copy is limited to in-frame clones, with some not included. Here the sample spans roughly 48,000 clones, around three quarters being singletons. The material sequenced was peripheral blood, taken before any cancer treatment. These TCRs come from a man aged 35 to 70 with stage I squamous cell lung carcinoma. Each CDR3 is given with its conserved first and last residue. Each record gives: V gene, D gene, J gene, CDR3 DNA, CDR3 protein. A D gene is named only where the DNA matches it firmly.

TRBV4-2	.	TRBJ2-6	TGTGCCAGCAGCCGTGAAAAAGGGTGGGACACCCTCTCTGGGGCCAACGTCCTGACTTTC	CASSREKGWDTLSGANVLTF
TRBV9	TRBD1	TRBJ2-1	TGTGCCAGCAGCGGACAGGGAACCCTCCTCAATGAGCAGTTCTTC	CASSGQGTLLNEQFF
TRBV28	.	TRBJ2-3	TGTGCCAGCAGTGACCAGGGCTACCAGGTCTATACGCAGTATTTT	CASSDQGYQVYTQYF
TRBV7-2	.	TRBJ1-3	TGTGCCAGCAGCTTAGCGAGGGCCTCTGGAAACACCATATATTTT	CASSLARASGNTIYF
TRBV28	TRBD1	TRBJ1-5	TGTGCCAGCGCTGGGGACAGTAATCAGCCCCAGCATTTT	CASAGDSNQPQHF
TRBV7-3	.	TRBJ2-2	TGTGCCAGCAGCTTTCAACCGGGACGCTGGGACACCGGGGAGCTGTTTTTT	CASSFQPGRWDTGELFF
TRBV18	.	TRBJ2-1	TGTGCCAGCTCACCCGGGGCAGAGAATGAGCAGTTCTTC	CASSPGAENEQFF
TRBV7-2	.	TRBJ2-1	TGTGCCAGCAGCTTAGCGATACAGGGCGCGGAGCAGTTCTTC	CASSLAIQGAEQFF
TRBV27	.	TRBJ1-1	TGTGCCACCATGAAACCCGGGCTTCCCCCTGAAGCTTTCTTT	CATMKPGLPPEAFF
TRBV9	TRBD2	TRBJ2-1	TGTGCCAGCAGCGTTTTAAGCGGGGGGCTGGCTGGACACAATGAGCAGTTCTTC	CASSVLSGGLAGHNEQFF
TRBV28	.	TRBJ1-5	TGTGCCAGCAGTTTGGTGGGCAAGTCCCAGCATTTT	CASSLVGKSQHF
TRBV18	.	TRBJ1-1	TGTGCCAGCTCACCCTCAAAGACTGAAGCTTTCTTT	CASSPSKTEAFF
TRBV4-2	TRBD2	TRBJ2-3	TGTGCCAGCAGCCAAGGCGGGGGGCCGAGTGATACGCAGTATTTT	CASSQGGGPSDTQYF
TRBV18	.	TRBJ1-2	TGTGCCAGCTCACCACCCGGACAGTTCTATGGCTACACCTTC	CASSPPGQFYGYTF
TRBV5-4	.	TRBJ1-5	TGTGCCAGCAGCTTGATGGGAAATCAGCCCCAGCATTTT	CASSLMGNQPQHF
TRBV6-1	.	TRBJ1-6	TGTGCCAGCAGTGAGGGGGCAGTCTCCTATAATTCACCCCTCCACTTT	CASSEGAVSYNSPLHF
TRBV5-6	.	TRBJ1-2	TGTGCCAGCAGCAGGGAGGACCGCTCTGGCTACACCTTC	CASSREDRSGYTF
TRBV7-8	.	TRBJ1-4	TGTGCCAGCAGCTTAGACCAGCGGGAAAAACTGTTTTTT	CASSLDQREKLFF
TRBV9	.	TRBJ1-5	TGTGCCAGCAGCGCGGGGGGGGTACGGCAGCCCCAGCATTTT	CASSAGGVRQPQHF
TRBV27	TRBD2	TRBJ2-3	TGTGCCAGCAGCTCAAGCCCCCTAGCGGGGGGCACAGATACGCAGTATTTT	CASSSSPLAGGTDTQYF
TRBV28	.	TRBJ2-1	TGTGCCAGCAGTTTATTATCGGATTGGCAGTTCTTC	CASSLLSDWQFF
TRBV6-5	.	TRBJ1-5	TGTGCCAGCAGTAAAGACGGTAACAATCAGCCCCAGCATTTT	CASSKDGNNQPQHF